This T cell receptor (beta chain) was recovered during a study of OX40 agonist ivuxolimab in advanced cancers. Study-wide background: At approximately 83% male, the cohort had a mean age of around 56 years, ranging from roughly 20 to 85. Checkpoint inhibitors had been given previously to about 40% of patients. Three patients responded partially, comprising one with hepatocellular carcinoma and two with cutaneous melanoma.

The CDR3 has 14 residues. V gave up 2 bases and J gave up 0 bases, with 8 bases separating them. Germline values: CDR1 SGHTA, CDR2 FQGNSA. The table came from immunoSEQ multiplex PCR; TCRdb's copy has only in-frame clones and leaves some out. This table holds fewer than 80,000 clones, around 93% found once. This chain uses TRBV7-2 with TRBJ2-7; D unclear. The receptor's source is an adult with an advanced solid tumor such as melanoma, head and neck, liver or kidney cancer. The source was CD4+ or CD8+ T cells sorted from blood, collected in a trial of the OX40 agonist ivuxolimab. CDR3 in DNA: TGTGCCAGCAGCTTATCGTACAACTCCTACGAGCAGTACTTC. It translates to CASSLSYNSYEQYF.